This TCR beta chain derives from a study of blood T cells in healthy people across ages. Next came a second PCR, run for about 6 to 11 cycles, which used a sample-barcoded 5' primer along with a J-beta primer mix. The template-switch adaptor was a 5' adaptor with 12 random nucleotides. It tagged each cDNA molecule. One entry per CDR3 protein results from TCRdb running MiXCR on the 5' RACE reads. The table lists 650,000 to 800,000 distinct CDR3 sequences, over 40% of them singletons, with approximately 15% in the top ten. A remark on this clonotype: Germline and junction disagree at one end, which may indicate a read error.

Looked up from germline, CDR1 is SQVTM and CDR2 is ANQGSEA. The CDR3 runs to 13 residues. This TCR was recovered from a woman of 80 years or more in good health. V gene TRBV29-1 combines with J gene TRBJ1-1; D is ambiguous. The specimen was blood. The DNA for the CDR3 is TGTAGCGTTGATAGGCAAAGGAACACTGAAGCTTTCTTT. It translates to CSVDRQRNTEAFF.